This TCR beta chain was retrieved from a study of naive and memory T cell subsets. Regarding the study as a whole: Over 90% of naive TCR sequences appeared only once after error correction, unlike memory subsets. Between naive and memory subsets, TCR abundance power law exponents differed. A clonotype means one alpha or beta sequence, not an alpha/beta pair.

Cells stained for CD3, CD4, CD8, CD45RA and CD27 were sorted into four subsets. The beta constant-region primer was an equimolar mix of two oligonucleotides covering TRBC1 and TRBC2. Each CDR3 protein is one row after TCRdb ran MiXCR on the UMI-ligation and nested PCR reads. The data show around 40,000 distinct CDR3 sequences, about an eighth seen once. The CDR3 totals 16 residues. In germline, CDR1 is SGDLS, CDR2 YYNGEE. Trimming pared 6 bases from V and 5 bases from J, leaving 20 bases between. This clonotype was counted between two and nine times. Its antigen is as yet unknown. The chain is built from TRBV9 and TRBJ1-4; no reliable D call. The TCR sequence derives from a human donor in good health. The sample was effector memory CD4+ T cells from blood. Subset meaning: effector memory, CD45RA- CD27-. The CDR3 here is CASTPSGGYANEKLFF. The CDR3 region has the DNA TGTGCCAGCACCCCCAGCGGCGGCTACGCAAATGAAAAACTGTTTTTT.